The TCR beta chain described here comes from a study of blood T cell repertoires in COVID-19. About the research overall: COVID-19 samples from acute and convalescent phases originated in the United States, Italy and Spain. PBMCs, B-cell-depleted T cells, or T cells provided the cDNA or gDNA that made up the material.

Germline lookup yields CDR1 SGHRS and CDR2 YFSETQ. Trimming removed 7 bases at V and 11 bases at J, with 28 bases between. This CDR3 comprises 17 residues. Source study methods: Estimation of nucleated cell counts relied on the amplification of reference gene primers. This table comes from immunoSEQ multiplex PCR, and its TCRdb copy is limited to in-frame clones, with some not included. The V and J calls and the clone size are those of that table, but D and trimming were determined from the DNA. The profile shows under 350,000 clones, roughly 91% of them singletons. This TCR was recovered from a woman in her 30s with COVID-19, enrolled during active disease. Sequences were obtained from peripheral blood. The chain employs TRBV5-1 and TRBJ2-6, with D maybe TRBD2 (5 bases). In DNA, the CDR3 is TGCGCCAGCCGCCAAGGGCAGTCTTTCGTGCTCGGGGACGTCCTGACTTTC. Protein sequence: CASRQGQSFVLGDVLTF.